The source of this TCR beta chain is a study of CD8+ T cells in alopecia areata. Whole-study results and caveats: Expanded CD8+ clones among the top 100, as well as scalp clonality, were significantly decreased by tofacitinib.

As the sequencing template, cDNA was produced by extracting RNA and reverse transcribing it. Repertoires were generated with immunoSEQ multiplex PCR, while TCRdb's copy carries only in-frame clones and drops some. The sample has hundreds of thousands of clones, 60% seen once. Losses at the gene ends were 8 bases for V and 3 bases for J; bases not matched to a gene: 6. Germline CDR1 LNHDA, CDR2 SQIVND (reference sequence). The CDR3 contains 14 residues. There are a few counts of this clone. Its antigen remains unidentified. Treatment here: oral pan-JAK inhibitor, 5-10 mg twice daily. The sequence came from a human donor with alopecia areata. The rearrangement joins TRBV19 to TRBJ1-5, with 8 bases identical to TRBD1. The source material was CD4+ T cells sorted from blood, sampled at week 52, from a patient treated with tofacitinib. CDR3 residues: CASDDRGSNQPQHF. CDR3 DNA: TGTGCCAGTGATGACAGGGGTTCCAATCAGCCCCAGCATTTT.